Listed below are T cell receptor beta chains from one sample, sequenced in a study of beta chain features in type 1 diabetes. Using immunoSEQ multiplex PCR, the repertoire was profiled, and TCRdb retains in-frame clones only, with some absent. Of hundreds of thousands of clones listed, around 15% are singletons. The sample was naive CD4+ T cells from blood. Receptors originate from a man aged 18 to 29 in good health. Each CDR3 is given without its conserved first and last residue. A D gene is named only where the DNA matches it firmly.

D gene: -; CDR3 length: 11; V gene: TRBV7-9; CDR3 protein: ASRRATNEKLF
D gene: TRBD2; CDR3 length: 14; V gene: TRBV7-2; CDR3 protein: ASSLRTSGSINEQF
D gene: TRBD1; CDR3 length: 14; V gene: TRBV6-5; CDR3 protein: ASSSDHRGGQEKLF
D gene: -; CDR3 length: 10; V gene: TRBV6-5; CDR3 protein: ASTSGDSPLH
D gene: TRBD1; CDR3 length: 13; V gene: TRBV11-2; CDR3 protein: ASSLVGQAPYGYT
D gene: TRBD2; CDR3 length: 11; V gene: TRBV10-2; CDR3 protein: ASRASGVYEQY
D gene: -; CDR3 length: 12; V gene: TRBV27; CDR3 protein: ASSSLDWRREAF
D gene: -; CDR3 length: 14; V gene: TRBV4-1; CDR3 protein: ASSPGLQGGFYGYT
D gene: -; CDR3 length: 12; V gene: TRBV18; CDR3 protein: ASSPRGRGNEQF
D gene: TRBD1; CDR3 length: 12; V gene: TRBV7-9; CDR3 protein: ASSLGQGARGYT
D gene: -; CDR3 length: 11; V gene: TRBV30; CDR3 protein: ALWGAPKNIQY
D gene: -; CDR3 length: 10; V gene: TRBV6-1; CDR3 protein: ASSEESRPQH
D gene: -; CDR3 length: 12; V gene: TRBV4-3; CDR3 protein: ASSQSRNGNTIY
D gene: TRBD1; CDR3 length: 13; V gene: TRBV5-6; CDR3 protein: ASSLAGTGAYEQF
D gene: -; CDR3 length: 12; V gene: TRBV7-2; CDR3 protein: ASSPSRGKETQY
D gene: -; CDR3 length: 10; V gene: TRBV27; CDR3 protein: ASSSRSYEQY
D gene: -; CDR3 length: 11; V gene: TRBV14; CDR3 protein: ASSQARVGEQF
D gene: -; CDR3 length: 10; V gene: TRBV29-1; CDR3 protein: SVEKGGTEAF
D gene: -; CDR3 length: 11; V gene: TRBV7-7; CDR3 protein: ASSFGQYNEQF
D gene: TRBD2; CDR3 length: 13; V gene: TRBV28; CDR3 protein: ASRMAGGTAGELF
D gene: TRBD1; CDR3 length: 13; V gene: TRBV4-3; CDR3 protein: ASSQAGTGETEAF
D gene: -; CDR3 length: 9; V gene: TRBV29-1; CDR3 protein: SVVQNTEAF
D gene: -; CDR3 length: 12; V gene: TRBV18; CDR3 protein: ASSPNTGQDGYT
D gene: -; CDR3 length: 13; V gene: TRBV7-9; CDR3 protein: ASSFDRTTNEKLF